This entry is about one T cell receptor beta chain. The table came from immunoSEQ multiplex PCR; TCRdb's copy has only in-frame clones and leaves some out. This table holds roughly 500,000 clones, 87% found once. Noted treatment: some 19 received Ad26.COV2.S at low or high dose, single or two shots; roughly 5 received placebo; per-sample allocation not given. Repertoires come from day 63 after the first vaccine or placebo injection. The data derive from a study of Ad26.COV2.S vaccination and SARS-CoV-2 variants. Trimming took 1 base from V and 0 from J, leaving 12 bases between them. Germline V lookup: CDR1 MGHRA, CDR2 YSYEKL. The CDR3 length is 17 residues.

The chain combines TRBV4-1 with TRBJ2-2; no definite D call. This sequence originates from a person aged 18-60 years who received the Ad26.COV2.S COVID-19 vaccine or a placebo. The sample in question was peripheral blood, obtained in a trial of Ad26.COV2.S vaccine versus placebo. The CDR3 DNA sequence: TGCGCCAGCAGCCAAGTCTTTGGCGCCTCGAACACCGGGGAGCTGTTTTTT. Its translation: CASSQVFGASNTGELFF.